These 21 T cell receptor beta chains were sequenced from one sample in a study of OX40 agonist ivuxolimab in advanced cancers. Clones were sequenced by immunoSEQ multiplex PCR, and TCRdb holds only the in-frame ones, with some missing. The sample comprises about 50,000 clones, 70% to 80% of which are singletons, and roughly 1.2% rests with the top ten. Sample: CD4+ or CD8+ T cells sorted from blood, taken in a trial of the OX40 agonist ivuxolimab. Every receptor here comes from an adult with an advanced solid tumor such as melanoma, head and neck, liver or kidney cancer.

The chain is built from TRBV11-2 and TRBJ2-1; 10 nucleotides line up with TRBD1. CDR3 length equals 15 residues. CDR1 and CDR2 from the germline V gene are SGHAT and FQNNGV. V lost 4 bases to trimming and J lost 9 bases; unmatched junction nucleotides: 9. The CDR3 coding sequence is TGTGCCAGCAGCTCTCGACAGGGGGCTTGGGGTGAGCAGTTCTTC. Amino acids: CASSSRQGAWGEQFF.

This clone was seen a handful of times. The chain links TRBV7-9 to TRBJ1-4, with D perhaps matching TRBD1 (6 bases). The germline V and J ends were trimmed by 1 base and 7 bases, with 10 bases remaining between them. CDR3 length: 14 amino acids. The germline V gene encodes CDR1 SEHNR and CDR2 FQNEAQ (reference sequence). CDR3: CASSLGRGGEKLFF. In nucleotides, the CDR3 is TGTGCCAGCAGCTTAGGCAGGGGAGGTGAAAAACTGTTTTTT.

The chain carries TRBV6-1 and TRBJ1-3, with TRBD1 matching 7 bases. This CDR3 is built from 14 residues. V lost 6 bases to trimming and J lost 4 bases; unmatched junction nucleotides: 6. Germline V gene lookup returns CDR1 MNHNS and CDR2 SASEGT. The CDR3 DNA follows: TGTGCCAGCAGGAACAGGGGAAGCGGAAACACCATATATTTT. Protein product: CASRNRGSGNTIYF.

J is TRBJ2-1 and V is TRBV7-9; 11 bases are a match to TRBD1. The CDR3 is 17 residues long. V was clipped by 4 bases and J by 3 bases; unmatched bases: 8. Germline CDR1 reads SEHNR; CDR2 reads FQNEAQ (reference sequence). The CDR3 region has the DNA TGTGCCAGCAGCTCGGGACAGGGGGTGTTAGGCTACAATGAGCAGTTCTTC. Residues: CASSSGQGVLGYNEQFF.

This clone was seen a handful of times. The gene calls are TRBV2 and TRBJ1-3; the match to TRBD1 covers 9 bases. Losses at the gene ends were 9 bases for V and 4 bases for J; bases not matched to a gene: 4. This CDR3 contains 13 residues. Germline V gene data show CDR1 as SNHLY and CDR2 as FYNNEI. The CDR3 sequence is CARQGASGNTIYF. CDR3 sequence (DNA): TGTGCCAGACAGGGGGCAAGCGGAAACACCATATATTTT.

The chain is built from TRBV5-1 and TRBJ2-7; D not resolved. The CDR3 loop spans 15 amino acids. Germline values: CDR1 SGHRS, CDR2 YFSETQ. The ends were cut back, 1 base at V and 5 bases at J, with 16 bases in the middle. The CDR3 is CASSLRMLGSDEQYF. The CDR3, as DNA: TGCGCCAGCAGCTTGAGGATGTTGGGTTCGGACGAGCAGTACTTC.

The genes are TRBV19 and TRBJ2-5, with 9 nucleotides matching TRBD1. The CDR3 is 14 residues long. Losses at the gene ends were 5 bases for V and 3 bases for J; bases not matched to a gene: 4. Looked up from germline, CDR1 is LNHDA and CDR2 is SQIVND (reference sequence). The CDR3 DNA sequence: TGTGCCAGTAGTGCGGGGGACAGGGAAGAGACCCAGTACTTC. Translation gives CASSAGDREETQYF.

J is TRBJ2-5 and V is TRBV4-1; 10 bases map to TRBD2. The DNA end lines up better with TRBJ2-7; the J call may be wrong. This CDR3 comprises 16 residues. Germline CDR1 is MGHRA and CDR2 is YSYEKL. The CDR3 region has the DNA TGCGCCAGCAGCCAAGAAAGGTCACTAGCGGGGAACGAGCAGTACTTC. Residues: CASSQERSLAGNEQYF.

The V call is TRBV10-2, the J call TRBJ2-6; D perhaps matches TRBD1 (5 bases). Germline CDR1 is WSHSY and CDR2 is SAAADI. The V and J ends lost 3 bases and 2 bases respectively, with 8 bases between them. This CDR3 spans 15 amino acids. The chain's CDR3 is CASSEGEPGANVLTF. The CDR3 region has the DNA TGCGCCAGCAGTGAAGGGGAACCTGGGGCCAACGTCCTGACTTTC.

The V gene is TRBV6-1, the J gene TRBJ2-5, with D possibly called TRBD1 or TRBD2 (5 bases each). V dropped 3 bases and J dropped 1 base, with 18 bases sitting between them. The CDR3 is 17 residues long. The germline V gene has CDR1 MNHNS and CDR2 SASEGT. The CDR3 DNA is TGTGCCAGCAGTGAGATTTCCCTCTGGGGGATCCAAGAGACCCAGTACTTC. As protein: CASSEISLWGIQETQYF.

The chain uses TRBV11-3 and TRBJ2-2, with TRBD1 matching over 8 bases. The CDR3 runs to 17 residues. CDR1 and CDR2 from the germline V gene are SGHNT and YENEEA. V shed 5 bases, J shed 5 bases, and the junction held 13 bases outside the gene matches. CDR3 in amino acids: CASSRRDRSLGTGELFF. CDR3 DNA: TGTGCCAGCAGCCGACGGGACAGGTCTCTCGGGACCGGGGAGCTGTTTTTT.

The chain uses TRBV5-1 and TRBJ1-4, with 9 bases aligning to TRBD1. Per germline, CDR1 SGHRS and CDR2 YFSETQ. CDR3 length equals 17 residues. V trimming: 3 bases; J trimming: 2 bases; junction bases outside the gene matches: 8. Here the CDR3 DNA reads TGCGCCAGCAGCTGGGGGACAGGGCGGAAGACTAATGAAAAACTGTTTTTT. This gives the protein CASSWGTGRKTNEKLFF.

CDR3 coding DNA: TGTGCCTCGGAGACAGCCAACTATGGCTACACCTTC. Translating gives CASETANYGYTF. The rearrangement uses TRBV30 and TRBJ1-2; the D gene is possibly TRBD1 (5 bases). CDR1 GTSNPN and CDR2 SVGIG come from the germline V gene (reference sequence). Trimming stripped 7 bases from V and 2 bases from J, with 11 bases between. The CDR3 totals 12 residues.

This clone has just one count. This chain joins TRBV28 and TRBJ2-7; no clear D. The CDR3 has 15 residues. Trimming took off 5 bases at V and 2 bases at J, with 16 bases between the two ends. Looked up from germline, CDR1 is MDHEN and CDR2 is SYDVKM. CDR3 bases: TGTGCCAGCAGTCCCCACCGGACGGAAACCTACGAGCAGTACTTC. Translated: CASSPHRTETYEQYF.

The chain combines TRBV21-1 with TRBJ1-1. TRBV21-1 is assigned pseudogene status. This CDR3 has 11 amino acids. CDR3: CASSKWTEAFF. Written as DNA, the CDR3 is TGTGCCAGCAGCAAGTGGACTGAAGCTTTCTTT.

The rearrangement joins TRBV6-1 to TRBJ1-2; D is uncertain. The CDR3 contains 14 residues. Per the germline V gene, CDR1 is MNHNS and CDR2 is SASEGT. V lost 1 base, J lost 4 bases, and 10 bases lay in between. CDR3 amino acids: CASSEGAGGYGYTF. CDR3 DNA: TGTGCCAGCAGTGAAGGCGCCGGTGGCTATGGCTACACCTTC.

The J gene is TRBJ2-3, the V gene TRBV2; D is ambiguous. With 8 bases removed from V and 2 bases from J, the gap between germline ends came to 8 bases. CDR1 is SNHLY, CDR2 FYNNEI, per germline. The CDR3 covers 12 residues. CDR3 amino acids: CASRYLTDTQYF. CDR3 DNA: TGTGCCAGCCGGTACCTCACAGATACGCAGTATTTT.

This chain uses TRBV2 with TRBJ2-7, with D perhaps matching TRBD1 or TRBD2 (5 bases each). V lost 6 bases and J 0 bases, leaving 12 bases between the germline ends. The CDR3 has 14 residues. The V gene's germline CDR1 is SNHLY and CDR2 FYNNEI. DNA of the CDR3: TGTGCCAGCAGGGGGACCGAGAGCTCCTACGAGCAGTACTTC. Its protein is CASRGTESSYEQYF.

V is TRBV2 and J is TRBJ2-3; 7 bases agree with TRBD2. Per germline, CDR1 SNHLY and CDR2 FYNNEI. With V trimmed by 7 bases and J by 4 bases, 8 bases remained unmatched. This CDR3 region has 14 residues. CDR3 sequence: CASTAGVPADTQYF. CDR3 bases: TGTGCCAGCACGGCGGGGGTCCCGGCAGATACGCAGTATTTT.

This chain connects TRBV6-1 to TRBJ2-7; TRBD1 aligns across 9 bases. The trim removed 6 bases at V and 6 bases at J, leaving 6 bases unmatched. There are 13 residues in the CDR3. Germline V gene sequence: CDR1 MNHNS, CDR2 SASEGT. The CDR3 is CASRWDRAREQYF. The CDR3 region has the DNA TGTGCCAGCAGGTGGGACAGGGCCCGCGAGCAGTACTTC.

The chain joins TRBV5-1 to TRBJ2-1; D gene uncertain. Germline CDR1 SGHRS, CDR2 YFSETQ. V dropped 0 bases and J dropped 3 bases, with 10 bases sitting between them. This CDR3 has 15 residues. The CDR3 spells CASSLGTQSYNEQFF. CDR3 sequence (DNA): TGCGCCAGCAGCTTGGGGACCCAAAGCTACAATGAGCAGTTCTTC.